A selection of T cell receptor beta chains follows, all from one sample in a study of blood T cell repertoires in COVID-19. Libraries were prepared by immunoSEQ multiplex PCR; TCRdb keeps only in-frame clonotypes and omits some of them. The sample shows approximately 110,000 clones, over 65% of them seen only once. The sequenced sample consisted of peripheral blood. Receptors were obtained from a human donor with acute or convalescent COVID-19. The donor label of this sample is uncertain. The CDR3 runs from the conserved cysteine through the conserved F or W. The order of the fields is V gene, D gene, J gene, clone size, CDR3 DNA, CDR3 protein. D genes are given only for firm matches. The size field is filled for only some rows; it gives once, few, many or a size class.

TRBV29-1	-	TRBJ2-7	-	TGCAGCGTTGAGGGGGGGCCCTTGACATCCTACGAGCAGTACTTC	CSVEGGPLTSYEQYF
TRBV6-5	-	TRBJ1-1	-	TGTGCCAGCAGTTCCGGCGGCAGGGTTGGTTACACTGAAGCTTTCTTT	CASSSGGRVGYTEAFF
TRBV2	-	TRBJ1-2	-	TGTGCCAGCAGTGAAGCGCTTCGGGGTTTGGGGGGCTACACCTTC	CASSEALRGLGGYTF
TRBV9	TRBD1	TRBJ1-2	-	TGTGCCAGCAGCCGCGCTACGACAGGGGAGAGGGACTATGGCTACACCTTC	CASSRATTGERDYGYTF
TRBV7-9	TRBD1	TRBJ2-1	many	TGTGCCAGCAGCTTTTCCGGGACAGGACCCTCCTACAATGAGCAGTTCTTC	CASSFSGTGPSYNEQFF
TRBV30	-	TRBJ1-3	few	TGTGCCTGGAGTGTAAGCGGGACAACCGGAAACACCATATATTTT	CAWSVSGTTGNTIYF
TRBV19	TRBD1	TRBJ2-3	-	TGTGCCAGTTCGGACAGGGACACAGATACGCAGTATTTT	CASSDRDTDTQYF
TRBV3-1/TRBV3-2	-	TRBJ2-5	many	TGTGCCAGCAGCCAACCGGGACTGTACCAAGAGACCCAGTACTTC	CASSQPGLYQETQYF
TRBV18	TRBD1	TRBJ1-2	-	TGTGCCAGCTCAGACGGGACAGGGGTTGGCTACACCTTC	CASSDGTGVGYTF
TRBV19	TRBD1	TRBJ1-2	-	TGTGCCAGTACCTACAGGGGAGCTAACTATGGCTACACCTTC	CASTYRGANYGYTF
TRBV7-2	-	TRBJ1-2	-	TGTGCCAGCAGCTTAGCTAAGTCGGGAGGGGGAGTTGACGGCTACACCTTC	CASSLAKSGGGVDGYTF
TRBV9	TRBD1	TRBJ1-3	-	TGTGCCAGCAGCGGGGACAGTTTGGGTGGAAACACCATATATTTT	CASSGDSLGGNTIYF
TRBV6-6	TRBD1	TRBJ1-1	-	TGTGCCAGCAGTTTCCCCGGGACAGAGAACACTGAAGCTTTCTTT	CASSFPGTENTEAFF
TRBV18	TRBD1	TRBJ2-3	-	TGTGCCAGCTTAGGACAGGGGACAGATACGCAGTATTTT	CASLGQGTDTQYF
TRBV11-2	-	TRBJ1-6	few	TGTGCCAGCAGCTTAGAGCCGGGAAATTCACCCCTCCACTTT	CASSLEPGNSPLHF
TRBV6-5	TRBD1	TRBJ2-2	-	TGTGCCAGCAGCTGGACAGGGGGCATACGTGGGGATCTGGTTTTT	CASSWTGGIRGDLVF
TRBV5-4	TRBD1	TRBJ1-6	few	TGTGCCAGCAGCTCGGGACAGGGAGTTTCACCCCTCCACTTT	CASSSGQGVSPLHF
TRBV6-5	-	TRBJ1-3	-	TGTGCCAGCAGTTACTGGGGGGATGACTCTGGAAACACCATATATTTT	CASSYWGDDSGNTIYF
TRBV21-1	-	TRBJ1-6	-	TGTGCCAGCAGCCTCGGGACAGGAGCAAGCTCCTATAATTCACCCCTCCACTTT	CASSLGTGASSYNSPLHF
TRBV6-6	-	TRBJ1-5	-	TGTGCCAGCAGGGACAATACAGGGTATCAGCCCCAGCATTTT	CASRDNTGYQPQHF
TRBV6-1	TRBD2	TRBJ2-3	-	TGTGCCAGCAGTGAAGCGCAAGGACTAGCGGGGGGGTCCGCAGATACGCAGTATTTT	CASSEAQGLAGGSADTQYF
TRBV11-1	-	TRBJ1-1	-	TGTGCCAGCAGCTTAGAGCTGGGGGGCACTGAAGCTTTCTTT	CASSLELGGTEAFF
TRBV19	-	TRBJ1-5	-	TGTGCCAGTAGTGTCTCGGGGGTCTATAGCAATCAGCCCCAGCATTTT	CASSVSGVYSNQPQHF
TRBV7-9	-	TRBJ2-7	few	TGTGCCAGCAGCCCGATGACGGGGTCCTACGAGCAGTACTTC	CASSPMTGSYEQYF
TRBV30	-	TRBJ1-2	-	TGTGCCTGGAGTGTAGCCAGGGCTTATGGCTACACCTTC	CAWSVARAYGYTF
TRBV9	-	TRBJ2-1	once	TGTGCCAGCAGCGTAGGGGTTCTAGCGATGTATGAGCAGTTCTTC	CASSVGVLAMYEQFF
TRBV7-8	-	TRBJ2-1	-	TGTGCCAGCAGCTCTAGACAGTACAATGAGCAGTTCTTC	CASSSRQYNEQFF
TRBV4-1	TRBD2	TRBJ2-1	once	TGCGCCAGCAGCTACCGACTAGCGGGGGGACCTGAGCAGTTCTTC	CASSYRLAGGPEQFF
TRBV24-1	TRBD1	TRBJ1-3	-	TGTGCCACCAGCTTGGGACAGAACCCGACTGGTGGCTCTGGAAACACCATATATTTT	CATSLGQNPTGGSGNTIYF
TRBV28	TRBD1	TRBJ1-1	-	TGTGCCAGCAGTTTGACGTATGAGGGGGCGGATGAAGCTTTCTTT	CASSLTYEGADEAFF
TRBV19	-	TRBJ2-1	-	TGTGCCAGTATGCAGAACAATGAGCAGTTCTTC	CASMQNNEQFF
TRBV29-1	TRBD1	TRBJ1-2	-	TGCAGCGTGGCGACAGGGTCTAACTATGGCTACACCTTC	CSVATGSNYGYTF
TRBV5-6	TRBD1	TRBJ1-2	few	TGTGCCAGCAGCTTTGGGACAGGTACTCGGGGCTACACCTTC	CASSFGTGTRGYTF
TRBV10-3	-	TRBJ2-1	-	TGTGCCATCAGTGACCCCCTCAGGACTTTCGGCAATGAGCAGTTCTTC	CAISDPLRTFGNEQFF
TRBV28	-	TRBJ2-1	-	TGTGCCAGCAGTTTGGGCCCCTACAATGAGCAGTTCTTC	CASSLGPYNEQFF
TRBV5-1	TRBD1	TRBJ1-3	few	TGCGCCAGCAGCTTGGGGACAGGGTCTAACACCATATATTTT	CASSLGTGSNTIYF
TRBV15	TRBD1	TRBJ1-5	-	TGTGCCACCAGCAGACAAACAGGGGGCGCAGGTCAGCCCCAGCATTTT	CATSRQTGGAGQPQHF
TRBV28	-	TRBJ2-2	-	TGTGCCAGCAGTTTAGTGCAGGGGTACACCGGGGAGCTGTTTTTT	CASSLVQGYTGELFF
TRBV2	-	TRBJ2-3	-	TGTGCCAGCAGTCTTAGGGGGGATACGCAGTATTTT	CASSLRGDTQYF
TRBV7-2	-	TRBJ1-2	few	TGTGCCAGCAGCTTAGCGGGCCAGTTGGGCGGCTACACCTTC	CASSLAGQLGGYTF
TRBV7-9	-	TRBJ1-2	many	TGTGCCAGTTGGGAGGGAGGCTACACCTTC	CASWEGGYTF
TRBV10-3	-	TRBJ1-6	-	TGTGCCATCAGTGGCGGGGGCGGAAATTCACCCCTCCACTTT	CAISGGGGNSPLHF
TRBV2	TRBD1	TRBJ1-2	-	TGTGCCAGCAGTGAAATGGACAGGGGTTTCGATGGCTACACCTTC	CASSEMDRGFDGYTF
TRBV3-1/TRBV3-2	-	TRBJ1-2	-	TGTGCCAGCAGCCAAAGACAGGAGATCTATGGCTACACCTTC	CASSQRQEIYGYTF